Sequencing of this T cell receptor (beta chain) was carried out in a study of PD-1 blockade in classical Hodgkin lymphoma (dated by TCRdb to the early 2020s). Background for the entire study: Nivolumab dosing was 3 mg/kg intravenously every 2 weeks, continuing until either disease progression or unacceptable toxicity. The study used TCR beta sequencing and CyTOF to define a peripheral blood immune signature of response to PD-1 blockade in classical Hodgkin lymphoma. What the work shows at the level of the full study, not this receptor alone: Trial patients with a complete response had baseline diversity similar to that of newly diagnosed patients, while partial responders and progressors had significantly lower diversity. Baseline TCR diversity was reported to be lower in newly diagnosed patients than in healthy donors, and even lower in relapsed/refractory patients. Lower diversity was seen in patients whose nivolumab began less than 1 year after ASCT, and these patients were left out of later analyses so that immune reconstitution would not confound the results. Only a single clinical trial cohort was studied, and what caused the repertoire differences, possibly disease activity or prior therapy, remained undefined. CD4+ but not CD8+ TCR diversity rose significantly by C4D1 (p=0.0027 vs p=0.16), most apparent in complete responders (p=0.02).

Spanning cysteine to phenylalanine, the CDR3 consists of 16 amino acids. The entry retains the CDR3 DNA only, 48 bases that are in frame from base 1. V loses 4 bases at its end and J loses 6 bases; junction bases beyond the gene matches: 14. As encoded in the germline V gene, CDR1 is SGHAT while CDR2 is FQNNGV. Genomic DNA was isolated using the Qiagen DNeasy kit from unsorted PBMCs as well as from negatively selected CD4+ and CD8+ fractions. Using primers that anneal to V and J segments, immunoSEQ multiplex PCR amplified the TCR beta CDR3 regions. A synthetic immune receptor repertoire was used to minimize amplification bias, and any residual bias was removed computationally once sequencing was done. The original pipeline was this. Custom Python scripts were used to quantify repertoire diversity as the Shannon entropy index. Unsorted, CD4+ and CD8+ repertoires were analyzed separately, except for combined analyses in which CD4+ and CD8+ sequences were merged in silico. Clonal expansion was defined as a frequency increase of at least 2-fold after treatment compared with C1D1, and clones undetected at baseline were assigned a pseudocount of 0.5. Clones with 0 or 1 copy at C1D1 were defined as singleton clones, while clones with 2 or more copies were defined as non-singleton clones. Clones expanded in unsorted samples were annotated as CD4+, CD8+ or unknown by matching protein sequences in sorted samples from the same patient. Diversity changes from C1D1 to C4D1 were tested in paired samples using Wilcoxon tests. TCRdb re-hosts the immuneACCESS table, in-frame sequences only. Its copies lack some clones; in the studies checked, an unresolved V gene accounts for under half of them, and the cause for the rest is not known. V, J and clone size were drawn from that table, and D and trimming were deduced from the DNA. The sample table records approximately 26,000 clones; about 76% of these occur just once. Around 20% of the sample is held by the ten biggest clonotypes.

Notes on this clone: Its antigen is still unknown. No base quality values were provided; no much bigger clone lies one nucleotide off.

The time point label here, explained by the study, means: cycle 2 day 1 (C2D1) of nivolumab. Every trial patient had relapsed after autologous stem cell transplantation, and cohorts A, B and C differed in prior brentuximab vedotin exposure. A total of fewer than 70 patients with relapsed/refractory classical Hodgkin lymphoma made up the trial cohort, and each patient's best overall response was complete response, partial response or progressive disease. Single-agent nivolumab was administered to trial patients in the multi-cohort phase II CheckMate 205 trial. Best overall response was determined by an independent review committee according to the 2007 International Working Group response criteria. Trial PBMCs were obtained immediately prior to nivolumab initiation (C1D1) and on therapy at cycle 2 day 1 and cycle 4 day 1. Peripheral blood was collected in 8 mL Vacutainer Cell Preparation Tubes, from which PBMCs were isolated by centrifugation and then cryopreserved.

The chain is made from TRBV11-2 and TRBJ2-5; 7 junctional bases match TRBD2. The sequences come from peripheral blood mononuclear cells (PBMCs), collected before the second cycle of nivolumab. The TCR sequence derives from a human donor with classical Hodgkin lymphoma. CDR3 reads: CASSSSPGGGRKTQYF. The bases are TGTGCCAGCAGCTCCTCCCCGGGGGGAGGGCGAAAGACCCAGTACTTC.